The next 12 T cell receptor beta chains were all read from a single sample in a study of regulatory T cells in long-lasting Graves disease. Building of the TCR beta libraries involved iRepertoire HTBI primers and Arm-PCR of CDR3 regions. One entry per CDR3 protein, called by TCRdb with MiXCR from the multiplex PCR reads. The sample consists of about 470,000 distinct CDR3 sequences, less than 25% of them appearing once. Time point noted: persistent/refractory GD, antithyroid drugs over 5 years with positive TRAb. PBMCs were the source of the RNA used for TCR sequencing. The sequencing used peripheral blood mononuclear cells (PBMCs), collected when the disease was refractory, from a patient treated with antithyroid drugs. All receptors derive from a female donor with Graves disease.

This chain links TRBV9 with TRBJ1-1; possibly TRBD1 for D (5 bases). Per germline, CDR1 SGDLS and CDR2 YYNGEE. The V and J ends lost 3 bases and 4 bases respectively, with 10 bases between them. This CDR3 contains 13 residues. The CDR3 protein is CASSAGTRTEAFF. The DNA for the CDR3 is TGTGCCAGCAGCGCCGGGACGCGCACTGAAGCTTTCTTT.

This clonotype was detected a few times. The V call is TRBV6-2 or TRBV6-3, the J call TRBJ1-2, with a possible D match to TRBD1 (6 bases). The CDR3 is 14 residues long. The germline V and J ends were trimmed by 2 bases and 6 bases, with 13 bases remaining between them. CDR1 is MNHEY and CDR2 is SVGEGT in the germline V gene. The CDR3 DNA follows: TGTGCCAGCAGTTACGGTCGGGGGGCGGATGGCTACACCTTC. Amino acids: CASSYGRGADGYTF.

This clonotype turned up a few times. The chain couples TRBV11-2 to TRBJ2-1; 7 positions match TRBD1. Germline assignment: CDR1 SGHAT and CDR2 FQNNGV. This CDR3 has 15 amino acids. Trimming cost V 0 bases and J 4 bases; bases outside gene matches: 3. CDR3 amino acids: CASSLEQGLYNEQFF. CDR3 nucleotides: TGTGCCAGCAGCTTAGAACAGGGGCTTTACAATGAGCAGTTCTTC.

There are a few counts of this clonotype. The chain employs TRBV5-1 and TRBJ2-7, with TRBD2 matching 14 bases. V trimming: 3 bases; J trimming: 5 bases; junction bases outside the gene matches: 10. The V gene's germline CDR1 is SGHRS and CDR2 YFSETQ. The CDR3 has 17 amino acids. In DNA, the CDR3 is TGCGCCAGCAGCTGGGGACTAGCGGGAGCTAACAAGGACGAGCAGTACTTC. Amino acids: CASSWGLAGANKDEQYF. The full variable domain, in which reference TRBV5-1 and TRBJ2-7 provide the parts outside the CDR3, is KAGVTQTPRYLIKTRGQQVTLSCSPISGHRSVSWYQQTPGQGLQFLFEYFSETQRNKGNFPGRFSGRQFSNSRSEMNVSTLELGDSALYLCASSWGLAGANKDEQYFGPGTRLTVT.

The chain joins TRBV27 to TRBJ2-2, with 9 positions matching TRBD1. This CDR3 spans 15 amino acids. The germline gives CDR1 MNHEY, CDR2 SMNVEV (reference sequence). The V segment lost 4 bases and the J segment 3 bases; nucleotides outside the gene matches: 3. CDR3 bases: TGTGCCAGCAGTTGGACAGGGGTCGACACCGGGGAGCTGTTTTTT. It codes for CASSWTGVDTGELFF.

A few counts support this clonotype. The V gene is TRBV4-1, the J gene TRBJ2-7, with 10 bases that match TRBD1. Losses at the gene ends were 5 bases for V and 4 bases for J; bases not matched to a gene: 5. CDR3 length: 14 residues. Germline V gene lookup returns CDR1 MGHRA and CDR2 YSYEKL. CDR3 in DNA: TGCGCCAGCAGCTTTGACAGGGGGCGATACGAGCAGTACTTC. Translating gives CASSFDRGRYEQYF.

The rearrangement joins TRBV30 to TRBJ2-7, with D possibly being TRBD1 (5 bases). Trimming shortened V by 0 bases and J by 9 bases, and 21 bases separated the two germline ends. Germline V gives CDR1 GTSNPN, CDR2 SVGIG (reference sequence). The CDR3 runs to 15 residues. The chain's CDR3 is CAWSVPRATLRGQYF. For the CDR3, the DNA is TGTGCCTGGAGTGTTCCCAGGGCTACTCTGAGAGGGCAGTACTTC.

In the case of this clonotype: One end of the junction is discordant with germline, which a read error may explain. The rearrangement uses TRBV12-3 or TRBV12-4 and TRBJ2-5; 8 bases are a match to TRBD1. The CDR3 spans 14 residues. Here the CDR3 reads CASKVQGAREAQYF. CDR3 in DNA: TGTGCCAGCAAGGTCCAGGGGGCTAGAGAGGCCCAGTACTTC.

The J gene is TRBJ2-7, the V gene TRBV30; D unclear. The V gene lost 5 bases and the J gene lost 0 bases, with 5 bases spanning the gap. Germline V gene data show CDR1 as GTSNPN and CDR2 as SVGIG (reference sequence). The CDR3 runs 11 residues. In DNA form, the CDR3 reads TGTGCCTGGCAGGACTCCTACGAGCAGTACTTC. Its translation is CAWQDSYEQYF.

The chain has TRBV6-1 and TRBJ1-3; D ambiguous. The CDR3 has 17 residues. Between the trimmed V and J ends, which lost 8 bases and 4 bases, there was a span of 24 bases. CDR1 is MNHNS and CDR2 is SASEGT in the germline V gene. CDR3: CASASGNRRTPGNTIYF. The CDR3 nucleotides read TGTGCCAGCGCTAGTGGGAATCGGAGGACCCCCGGAAACACCATATATTTT.

This clonotype was picked up one time. The chain combines TRBV20-1 with TRBJ2-1; TRBD2 aligns across 11 bases. J was trimmed by 7 bases and V by 7 bases; bases with no gene match: 9. Germline V CDR1 and CDR2: DFQATT, SNEGSKA (reference sequence). This CDR3 region has 14 residues. CDR3 residues: CSGPSSGRLNEQFF. Here the CDR3 DNA reads TGCAGTGGTCCCTCTAGCGGGAGGCTTAATGAGCAGTTCTTC.

Note on this clonotype: The germline gene is not matched at one end of the junction; a read error may be the cause. The chain employs TRBV7-9 and TRBJ2-5, with a possible D match to TRBD2 (5 bases). CDR3 length equals 15 residues. CDR1 is SEHNR and CDR2 is FQNEAQ in the germline V gene (reference sequence). CDR3 region: CASSFPTKYGETRYF. CDR3 in DNA: TGTGCCAGCAGCTTTCCGACTAAGTATGGAGAGACCCGGTACTTC. The complete variable domain, with remaining parts taken from reference TRBV7-9 and TRBJ2-5, reads DTGVSQNPRHKITKRGQNVTFRCDPISEHNRLYWYRQTLGQGPEFLTYFQNEAQLEKSRLLSDRFSAERPKGSFSTLEIQRTEQGDSAMYLCASSFPTKYGETRYFGPGTRLLVL.